This T cell receptor beta chain was profiled in a study of OX40 agonist ivuxolimab in advanced cancers. The protocol was immunoSEQ multiplex PCR, while the TCRdb copy is restricted to in-frame clones and leaves out a portion. This table has roughly 98,000 clones, roughly 83% appearing once. Study-level points and caveats: Among expanded peripheral T cells, antigen specificity went undetermined. Low clonal expansion, among the lowest seen, marked partial responders at 0.1-3.0 mg/kg.

This clone appeared a few times. The antigen remains undetermined. The receptor comes from an adult with an advanced solid tumor such as melanoma, head and neck, liver or kidney cancer. Source: CD4+ or CD8+ T cells sorted from blood, taken in a trial of the OX40 agonist ivuxolimab.

CDR3 sequence (DNA): TGTGCCAGCTCACCTAATAGCCGGGGAGATACGCAGTATTTT. It specifies CASSPNSRGDTQYF. The chain carries TRBV18 and TRBJ2-3, with a tentative D call TRBD2 (5 bases). The germline gives CDR1 KGHSH, CDR2 LQKENI. The CDR3 is made up of 14 amino acids. With 3 bases removed from V and 5 bases from J, the gap between germline ends came to 12 bases.